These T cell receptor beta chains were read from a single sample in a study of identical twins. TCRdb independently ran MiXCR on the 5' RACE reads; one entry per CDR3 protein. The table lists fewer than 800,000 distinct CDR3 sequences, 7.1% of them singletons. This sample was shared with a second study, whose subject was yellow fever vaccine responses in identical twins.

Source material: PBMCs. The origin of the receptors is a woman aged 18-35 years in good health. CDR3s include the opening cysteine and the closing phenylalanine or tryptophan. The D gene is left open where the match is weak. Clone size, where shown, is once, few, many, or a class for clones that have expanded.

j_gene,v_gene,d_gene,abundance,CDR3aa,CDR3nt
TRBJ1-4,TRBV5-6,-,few,CASSLVGAWEKLFF,TGTGCCAGCAGCTTGGTGGGCGCCTGGGAAAAACTGTTTTTT
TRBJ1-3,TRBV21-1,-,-,CASSKLGTGSSGNTIYF,TGTGCCAGCAGCAAATTGGGGACAGGGTCTTCTGGAAACACCATATATTTT
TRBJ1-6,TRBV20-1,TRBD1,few,CSAKDREGDSPLHF,TGCAGTGCTAAGGACAGGGAGGGAGATTCACCCCTCCACTTT
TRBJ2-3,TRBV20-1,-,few,CSALTQYF,TGCAGTGCTCTTACGCAGTATTTT
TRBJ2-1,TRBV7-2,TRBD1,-,CASSPRTGPQGVSEQFF,TGTGCCAGCAGCCCTCGAACCGGGCCCCAGGGGGTGAGTGAGCAGTTCTTC
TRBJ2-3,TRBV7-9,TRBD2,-,CASSLVAGGSDTQYF,TGTGCCAGCAGCTTAGTAGCGGGAGGTTCAGATACGCAGTATTTT
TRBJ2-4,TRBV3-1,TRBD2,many,CASRGTPGGNIQYF,TGTGCCAGCCGCGGAACACCGGGGGGAAACATTCAGTACTTC
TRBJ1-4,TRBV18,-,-,CASSPWQDRTTNEKLFF,TGTGCCAGCTCACCATGGCAGGACCGAACAACTAATGAAAAACTGTTTTTT
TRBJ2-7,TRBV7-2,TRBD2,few,CASSTRTSGYEQYF,TGTGCCAGCAGCACCCGGACTAGCGGCTACGAGCAGTACTTC
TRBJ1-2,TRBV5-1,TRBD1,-,CASSRGQGAFYGYTF,TGCGCCAGCAGCCGTGGGCAGGGGGCTTTCTATGGCTACACCTTC
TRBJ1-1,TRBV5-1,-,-,CASSLVGLHTEAFF,TGCGCCAGCAGCTTGGTAGGGCTCCACACTGAAGCTTTCTTT
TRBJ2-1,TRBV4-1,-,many,CASSQDPSHTYNEQFF,TGCGCCAGCAGCCAAGACCCCAGTCACACCTACAATGAGCAGTTCTTC
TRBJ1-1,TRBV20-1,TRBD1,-,CSASGTGVSTEAFF,TGCAGTGCTAGCGGGACAGGGGTGTCCACTGAAGCTTTCTTT
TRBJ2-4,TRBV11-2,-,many,CASSPNGLAKNIQYF,TGTGCCAGCAGCCCAAACGGACTAGCCAAAAACATTCAGTACTTC
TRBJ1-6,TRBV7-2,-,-,CASSFRPGAAPLHF,TGTGCCAGCAGCTTTCGGCCAGGGGCCGCACCCCTCCACTTT
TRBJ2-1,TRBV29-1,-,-,CSVSFIYNEQFF,TGCAGCGTTAGTTTCATTTACAATGAGCAGTTCTTC
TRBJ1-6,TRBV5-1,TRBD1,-,CASSLGQGNAMSPLHF,TGCGCCAGCAGCTTGGGACAGGGAAACGCTATGTCACCCCTCCACTTT
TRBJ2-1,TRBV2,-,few,CASSPDLNEQFF,TGTGCCAGCAGTCCGGACCTCAATGAGCAGTTCTTC
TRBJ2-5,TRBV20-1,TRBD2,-,CSASPLAGVEETQYF,TGCAGTGCATCTCCACTAGCGGGGGTTGAAGAGACCCAGTACTTC
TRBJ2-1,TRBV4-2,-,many,CASSQDPIPNEQFF,TGTGCCAGCAGCCAAGATCCGATTCCAAATGAGCAGTTCTTC
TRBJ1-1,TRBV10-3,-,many,CAISGKQANTEAFF,TGTGCCATCAGTGGAAAGCAAGCGAACACTGAAGCTTTCTTT
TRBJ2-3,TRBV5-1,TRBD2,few,CASRPGLAGSRGDTQYF,TGCGCCAGCAGGCCGGGACTAGCGGGGTCCCGCGGGGATACGCAGTATTTT
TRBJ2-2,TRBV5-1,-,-,CASSLGGMTTGELFF,TGCGCCAGCAGCTTAGGGGGTATGACCACCGGGGAGCTGTTTTTT
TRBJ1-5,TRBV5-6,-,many,CASSAVGQGDQPQHF,TGTGCCAGCAGCGCGGTGGGGCAGGGCGATCAGCCCCAGCATTTT